The next 2 T cell receptor beta chains were all read from a single sample in a study of T cell repertoires in cytomegalovirus infection. Each CDR3 protein gets one entry after TCRdb re-called the reads with MiXCR. The sample has around 540,000 distinct CDR3 sequences, about 33% seen once. Their antigen targets remain unknown. This material consisted of cultured PBMCs, taken from culture after CMV antigen stimulation. Every receptor here comes from a human donor in good health (CMV status not recorded). Some clones in this sample may be carry-over from other donors' samples.

The rearrangement joins TRBV28 to TRBJ2-4, with D hard to call. The V and J ends lost 8 bases and 0 bases respectively, with 17 bases between them. CDR1 is MDHEN, CDR2 SYDVKM, per germline. This CDR3 is 16 amino acids long. CDR3 residues: CASGPHPSLAKNIQYF. DNA for the CDR3: TGTGCCAGCGGGCCCCACCCAAGCTTAGCCAAAAACATTCAGTACTTC.

The V gene is TRBV6-4, the J gene TRBJ2-1, with no clear D. The ends were cut back, 2 bases at V and 4 bases at J, with 9 bases in the middle. Germline CDR1 MRHNA, CDR2 SNTAGT. CDR3 size: 14 residues. The CDR3 is CASSDRPQYNEQFF. Written as DNA, the CDR3 is TGTGCCAGCAGTGACCGCCCGCAGTACAATGAGCAGTTCTTC.